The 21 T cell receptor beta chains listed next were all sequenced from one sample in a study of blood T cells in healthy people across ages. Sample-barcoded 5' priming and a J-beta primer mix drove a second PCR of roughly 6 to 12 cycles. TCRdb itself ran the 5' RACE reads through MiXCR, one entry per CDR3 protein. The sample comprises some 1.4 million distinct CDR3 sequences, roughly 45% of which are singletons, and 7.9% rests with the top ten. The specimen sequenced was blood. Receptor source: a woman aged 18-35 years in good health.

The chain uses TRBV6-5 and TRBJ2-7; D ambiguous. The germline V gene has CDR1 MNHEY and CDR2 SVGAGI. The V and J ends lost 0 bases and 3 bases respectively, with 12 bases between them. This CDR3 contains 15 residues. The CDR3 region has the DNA TGTGCCAGCAGTTACTCACTCGGAAACCTCTACGAGCAGTACTTC. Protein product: CASSYSLGNLYEQYF.

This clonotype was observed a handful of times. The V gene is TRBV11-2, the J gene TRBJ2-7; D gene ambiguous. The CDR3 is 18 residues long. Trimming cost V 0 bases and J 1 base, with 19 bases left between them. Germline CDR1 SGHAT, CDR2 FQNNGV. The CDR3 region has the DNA TGTGCCAGCAGCTTAGATATTACAAGGAGAGACGGATCCTACGAGCAGTACTTC. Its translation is CASSLDITRRDGSYEQYF.

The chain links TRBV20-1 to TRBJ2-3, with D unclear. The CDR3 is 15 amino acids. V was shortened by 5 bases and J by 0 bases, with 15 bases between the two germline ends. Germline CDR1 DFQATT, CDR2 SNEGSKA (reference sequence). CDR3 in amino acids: CSALPYPSSTDTQYF. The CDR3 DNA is TGCAGTGCTCTCCCCTACCCCTCTAGCACAGATACGCAGTATTTT.

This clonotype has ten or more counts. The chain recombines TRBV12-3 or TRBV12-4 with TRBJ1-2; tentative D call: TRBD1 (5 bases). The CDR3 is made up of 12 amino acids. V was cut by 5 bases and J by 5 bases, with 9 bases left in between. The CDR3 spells CASSRQTYGYTF. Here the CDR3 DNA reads TGTGCCAGCAGTCGACAGACTTATGGCTACACCTTC.

CDR3 in amino acids: CATHLDTFRDYGYTF. As DNA, the CDR3 is TGTGCCACGCACCTAGACACTTTTCGGGACTATGGCTACACCTTC. This sequence joins TRBV6-6 and TRBJ1-2; D not resolved. V shed 10 bases and J shed 3 bases, with 21 bases lying between them. Germline assignment: CDR1 MNHNY and CDR2 SVGAGI (reference sequence). The CDR3 loop spans 15 amino acids.

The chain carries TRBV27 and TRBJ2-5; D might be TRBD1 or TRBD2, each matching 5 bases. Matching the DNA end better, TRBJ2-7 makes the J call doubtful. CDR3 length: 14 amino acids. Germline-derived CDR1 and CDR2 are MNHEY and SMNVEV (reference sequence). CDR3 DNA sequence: TGTGCCAGCAGAAGGGGAGCGGAGCTTGGCGAGCAGTACTTC. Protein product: CASRRGAELGEQYF.

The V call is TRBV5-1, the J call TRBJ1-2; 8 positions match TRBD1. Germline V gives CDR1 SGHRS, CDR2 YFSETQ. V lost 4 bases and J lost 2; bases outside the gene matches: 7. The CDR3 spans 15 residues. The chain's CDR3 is CASSRDQGANYGYTF. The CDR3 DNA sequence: TGCGCCAGCAGCCGGGATCAGGGGGCCAACTATGGCTACACCTTC.

CDR3 bases: TGCAGTGCGTCCGGGACAGGGCTTTCGAGTGGCTACACCTTC. Translating gives CSASGTGLSSGYTF. The chain joins TRBV20-1 to TRBJ1-2; TRBD1 agrees at 9 bases. Germline V gene data show CDR1 as DFQATT and CDR2 as SNEGSKA (reference sequence). Trimming took 6 bases from V and 7 from J; bases not matched to a gene: 12. The CDR3 has 14 residues.

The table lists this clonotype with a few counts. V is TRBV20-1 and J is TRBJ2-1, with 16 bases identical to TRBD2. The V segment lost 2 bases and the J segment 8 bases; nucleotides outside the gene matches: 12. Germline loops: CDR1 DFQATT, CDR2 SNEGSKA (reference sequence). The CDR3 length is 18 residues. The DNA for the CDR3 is TGCAGTGCTAGACGATCCGGGACTAGCGGGAGGGCCATGTATGAGCAGTTCTTC. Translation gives CSARRSGTSGRAMYEQFF.

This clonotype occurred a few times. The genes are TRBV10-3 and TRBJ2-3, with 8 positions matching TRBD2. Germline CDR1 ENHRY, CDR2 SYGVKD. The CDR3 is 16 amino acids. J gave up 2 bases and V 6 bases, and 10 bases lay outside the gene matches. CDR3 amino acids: CAISQLWRGVTDTQYF. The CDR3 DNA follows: TGTGCCATCAGCCAGCTTTGGCGGGGGGTCACAGATACGCAGTATTTT.

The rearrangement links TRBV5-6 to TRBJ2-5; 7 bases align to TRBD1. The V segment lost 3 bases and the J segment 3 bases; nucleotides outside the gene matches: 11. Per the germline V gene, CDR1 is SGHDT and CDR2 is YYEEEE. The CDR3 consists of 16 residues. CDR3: CASSSDRTESEETQYF. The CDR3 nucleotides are TGTGCCAGCAGCTCGGACAGGACGGAATCTGAAGAGACCCAGTACTTC. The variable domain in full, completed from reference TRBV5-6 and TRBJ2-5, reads DAGVTQSPTHLIKTRGQQVTLRCSPKSGHDTVSWYQQALGQGPQFIFQYYEEEERQRGNFPDRFSGHQFPNYSSELNVNALLLGDSALYLCASSSDRTESEETQYFGPGTRLLVL.

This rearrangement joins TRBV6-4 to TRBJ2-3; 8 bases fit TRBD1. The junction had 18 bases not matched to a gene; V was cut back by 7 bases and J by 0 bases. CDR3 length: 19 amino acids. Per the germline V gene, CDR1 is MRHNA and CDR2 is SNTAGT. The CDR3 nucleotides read TGTGCCAGCACTAGAATTGGACAGGGTTGGTGTTCTAGCACAGATACGCAGTATTTT. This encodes CASTRIGQGWCSSTDTQYF.

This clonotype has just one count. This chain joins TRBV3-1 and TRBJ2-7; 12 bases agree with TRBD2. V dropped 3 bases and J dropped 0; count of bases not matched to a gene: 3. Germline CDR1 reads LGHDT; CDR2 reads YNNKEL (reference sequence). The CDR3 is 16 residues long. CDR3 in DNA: TGTGCCAGCAGCCACGGACTAGCGGGGACCTCCTACGAGCAGTACTTC. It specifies CASSHGLAGTSYEQYF.

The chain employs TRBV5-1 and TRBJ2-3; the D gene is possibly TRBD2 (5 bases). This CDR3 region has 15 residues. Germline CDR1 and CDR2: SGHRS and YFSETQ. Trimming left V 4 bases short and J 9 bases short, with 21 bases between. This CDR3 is CASSAIEGVEGTQYF. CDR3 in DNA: TGCGCCAGCAGCGCGATTGAAGGCGTCGAGGGAACGCAGTATTTT.

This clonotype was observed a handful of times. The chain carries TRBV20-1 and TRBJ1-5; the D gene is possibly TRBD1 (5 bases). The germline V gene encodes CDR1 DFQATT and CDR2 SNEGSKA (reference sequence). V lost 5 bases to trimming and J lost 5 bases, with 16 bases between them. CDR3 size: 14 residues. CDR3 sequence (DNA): TGCAGTGCTGAAGGCGGGGGGATGGATCAGCCCCAGCATTTT. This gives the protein CSAEGGGMDQPQHF.

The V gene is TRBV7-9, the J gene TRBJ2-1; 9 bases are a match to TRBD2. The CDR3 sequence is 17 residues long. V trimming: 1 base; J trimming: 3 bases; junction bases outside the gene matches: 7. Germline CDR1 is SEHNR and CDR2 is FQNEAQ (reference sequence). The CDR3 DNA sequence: TGTGCCAGCAGCTTAGGGATCCTAGCGGGGTTCTACAATGAGCAGTTCTTC. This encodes CASSLGILAGFYNEQFF.

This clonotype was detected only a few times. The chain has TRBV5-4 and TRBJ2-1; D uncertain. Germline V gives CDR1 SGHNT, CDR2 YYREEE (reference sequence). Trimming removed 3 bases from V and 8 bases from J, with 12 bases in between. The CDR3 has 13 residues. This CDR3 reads CASSSSGRHEQFF. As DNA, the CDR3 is TGTGCCAGCAGCTCTTCCGGACGACATGAGCAGTTCTTC.

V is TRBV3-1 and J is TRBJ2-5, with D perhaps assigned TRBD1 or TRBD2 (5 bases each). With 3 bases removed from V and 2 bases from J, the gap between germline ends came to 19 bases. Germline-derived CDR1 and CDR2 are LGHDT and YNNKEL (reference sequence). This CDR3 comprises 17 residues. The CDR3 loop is CASSHSRDGKRQETQYF. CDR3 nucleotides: TGTGCCAGCAGCCACAGTCGGGACGGAAAACGGCAAGAGACCCAGTACTTC.

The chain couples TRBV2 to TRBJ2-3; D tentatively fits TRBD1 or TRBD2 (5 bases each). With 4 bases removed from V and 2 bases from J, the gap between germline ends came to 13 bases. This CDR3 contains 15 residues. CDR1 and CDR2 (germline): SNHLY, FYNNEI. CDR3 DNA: TGTGCCAGCAGTGTCTTGGGGGTCTTCACAGATACGCAGTATTTT. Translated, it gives CASSVLGVFTDTQYF.

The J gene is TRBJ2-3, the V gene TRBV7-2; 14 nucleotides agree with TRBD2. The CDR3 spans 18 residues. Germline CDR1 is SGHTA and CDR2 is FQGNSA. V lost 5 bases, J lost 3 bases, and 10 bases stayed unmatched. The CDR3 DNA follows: TGTGCCAGCAGCCTCCGACTAGCGGGGGGGGTAAATACAGATACGCAGTATTTT. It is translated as CASSLRLAGGVNTDTQYF.

The CDR3 DNA sequence: TGTGCCACCAGACCGGGCCAACAATTCCAAGAGACCCAGTACTTC. Amino acid sequence: CATRPGQQFQETQYF. The chain couples TRBV15 to TRBJ2-5; unclear D gene. Trimming cost V 6 bases and J 1 base, with 15 bases left between them. This CDR3 is 15 amino acids long. The germline V gene has CDR1 LNHNV and CDR2 YYDKDF (reference sequence).